Each of the 3 T cell receptor beta chains below was sequenced from the same sample in a study of CD8 T cells in ankylosing spondylitis. TCRdb processed the 5' RACE reads anew with MiXCR; each CDR3 protein has one entry. The sample holds 180,000 or so distinct CDR3 sequences; approximately 10% are singletons and the top ten take under 35%. Sequencing was performed on blood, either unsorted or a sorted T cell fraction (not recorded which). The receptors were sampled from a male donor with ankylosing spondylitis or in good health (not recorded which).

This clonotype was seen only a few times. J is TRBJ2-2 and V is TRBV7-2; D is unresolved. Per the germline V gene, CDR1 is SGHTA and CDR2 is FQGNSA. Trimming shortened V by 0 bases and J by 4 bases, and 6 bases separated the two germline ends. CDR3 size: 14 residues. The CDR3 DNA follows: TGTGCCAGCAGCTTAGCCACGGTCACCGGGGAGCTGTTTTTT. This encodes CASSLATVTGELFF.

V and J are TRBV11-2 and TRBJ2-1; no reliable D call. V lost 4 bases to trimming and J lost 6 bases, with 16 bases between them. Germline CDR1 and CDR2: SGHAT and FQNNGV. The CDR3 extends over 15 amino acids. The CDR3 sequence: CASSYATLGRNEQFF. The CDR3 DNA follows: TGTGCCAGCAGCTACGCCACCCTGGGCCGCAATGAGCAGTTCTTC.

This clonotype was seen at least ten times. This chain links TRBV6-1 with TRBJ2-3, with 9 bases fitting TRBD1. CDR1 and CDR2 (germline): MNHNS, SASEGT. Unmatched junction bases numbered 9, after V lost 7 bases and J lost 4 bases. The length of the CDR3 is 15 residues. Written as DNA, the CDR3 is TGTGCCAGCAACTCCCGAGGACAGGGGTCAGATACGCAGTATTTT. Its protein is CASNSRGQGSDTQYF.